The clone carrying this TCR beta chain occurred a few times. The antigen remains unidentified. The CDR3 has 16 residues. The J segment lost 0 bases and the V segment lost 5 bases, leaving 5 bases of the junction unmatched. Germline CDR1 is SGHTS and CDR2 is YDEGEE. This entry belongs to a study of blood T cells in healthy people across ages. Study outcomes and limitations: Expanded clonotype shifts may have been confounded, as the donors had an unknown CMV status. Estimates of total diversity, which came from one million sequenced T cells, were considered to be underestimates.

PCR was performed a second time for roughly 7 to 11 cycles using a sample-barcoded 5' primer and a J-beta primer mix. TCRdb fed the 5' RACE reads into MiXCR, producing one record per CDR3 protein. This table holds nearly 800,000 distinct CDR3 sequences, approximately 25% found once. These data were also reused for a study on T cells of mothers and their children. That source adds: The donors comprised more than 5 children and their three healthy Caucasian mothers. The analysis detected no persistent microchimeric T cell clones.

The chain uses TRBV5-8 and TRBJ2-6; 7 bases agree with TRBD2. Sequenced: blood. The clonotype was recovered from a boy under 18 in good health. Here the CDR3 DNA reads TGTGCCAGCAGGCCTAGGGAGGGCTCTGGGGCCAACGTCCTGACTTTC. Encoded protein: CASRPREGSGANVLTF.